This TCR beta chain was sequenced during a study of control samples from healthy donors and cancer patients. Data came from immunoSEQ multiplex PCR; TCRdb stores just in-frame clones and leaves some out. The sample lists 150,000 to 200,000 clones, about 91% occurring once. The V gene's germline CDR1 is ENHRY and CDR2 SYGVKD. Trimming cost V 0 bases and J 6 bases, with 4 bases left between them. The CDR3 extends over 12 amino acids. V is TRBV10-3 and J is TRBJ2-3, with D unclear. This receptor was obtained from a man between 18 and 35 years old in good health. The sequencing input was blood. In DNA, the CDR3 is TGTGCCATCAGTGAGTCGAGCGATACGCAGTATTTT. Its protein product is CAISESSDTQYF.